Included here is one T cell receptor (beta chain) sequence, with context. The sample is drawn from a study of shared clonotypes between healthy human individuals. Genomic DNA belonging to each subset was distributed in equal measure over several immunoSEQ plates. Profiling relied on immunoSEQ multiplex PCR, and the TCRdb table lists in-frame clones only, not all of them. The sample consists of about 1.5 million clones, more than 95% of them appearing once. The clonotype was recovered from a man younger than 45 in good health. Input material: naive CD4+ T cells sorted from blood. The subset denotes: CD45RA+ positively selected.

The DNA of the CDR3 is TGTGCCAGCAGTGACCCCGGGACAGACAATGAAAAACTGTTTTTT. It translates to CASSDPGTDNEKLFF. The chain joins TRBV25-1 to TRBJ1-4, with TRBD1 matching over 7 bases. The trim removed 3 bases at V and 5 bases at J, leaving 6 bases unmatched. Germline V gene data show CDR1 as MGHDK and CDR2 as SYGVNS. The CDR3 is 15 residues long.